This is a list of T cell receptor beta chains from one sample in a study of T cell repertoires in cytomegalovirus infection. TCRdb redid the calling of the reads with MiXCR, one entry per CDR3 protein. The sample records about 240,000 distinct CDR3 sequences, 6.5% being singletons. Material for sequencing was PBMCs. These receptors all stem from a human donor in good health (CMV status not recorded). Some clones in this sample may be carry-over from other donors' samples. Each CDR3 is given with its conserved first and last residue.

V: TRBV28; J: TRBJ1-1; length: 18; CDR3: CASSFSLGHPDPNTEAFF
V: TRBV6-1; J: TRBJ1-1; length: 13; CDR3: CASSDQTGGEAFF
V: TRBV4-3; J: TRBJ1-3; length: 15; CDR3: CASSHLTETRNTIYF
V: TRBV9; J: TRBJ1-6; length: 15; CDR3: CASSAGTGGNSPLHF
V: TRBV20-1; J: TRBJ1-1; length: 13; CDR3: CSALPPGGTEAFF
V: TRBV7-8; J: TRBJ1-6; length: 22; CDR3: CASNINNRGTGTSSSYNSPLHF
V: TRBV7-2; J: TRBJ1-2; length: 14; CDR3: CASSLEAGTHGYTF
V: TRBV29-1; J: TRBJ2-3; length: 13; CDR3: CSVDWQGTDTQYF
V: TRBV7-2; J: TRBJ2-1; length: 15; CDR3: CASSLGRQGRNEQFF
V: TRBV20-1; J: TRBJ2-7; length: 14; CDR3: CSASRPGQSYEQYF
V: TRBV6-1; J: TRBJ1-5; length: 15; CDR3: CASNDIRDRIQPQHF
V: TRBV6-5; J: TRBJ2-7; length: 14; CDR3: CASSYSTTSYEQYF
V: TRBV12-3/TRBV12-4; J: TRBJ1-2; length: 13; CDR3: CASRSDRGRGYTF
V: TRBV6-2/TRBV6-3; J: TRBJ2-1; length: 15; CDR3: CASSQDTGSPNEQFF
V: TRBV20-1; J: TRBJ1-1; length: 14; CDR3: CSATRPGSNTEAFF
V: TRBV29-1; J: TRBJ1-1; length: 13; CDR3: CSVSSHTNTEAFF
V: TRBV7-2; J: TRBJ2-2; length: 14; CDR3: CASSTLAGPGELFF
V: TRBV2; J: TRBJ1-6; length: 13; CDR3: CASSEGLPSPLHF
V: TRBV10-2; J: TRBJ2-5; length: 18; CDR3: CASSQTPSGQGFGETQYF
V: TRBV15; J: TRBJ1-1; length: 11; CDR3: CATSIAGEAFF
V: TRBV2; J: TRBJ2-1; length: 11; CDR3: CASTTYNEQFF
V: TRBV29-1; J: TRBJ2-1; length: 18; CDR3: CSVGTSGGAMSSYNEQFF
V: TRBV6-6; J: TRBJ2-1; length: 14; CDR3: CASSPGAAYNEQFF
V: TRBV7-9; J: TRBJ2-1; length: 16; CDR3: CASSLTSRPTHNEQFF
V: TRBV6-2/TRBV6-3; J: TRBJ2-1; length: 15; CDR3: CASRALAGGYNEQFF
V: TRBV6-2/TRBV6-3; J: TRBJ2-5; length: 16; CDR3: CASSYSELGEGETQYF
V: TRBV6-2/TRBV6-3; J: TRBJ2-5; length: 18; CDR3: CASSLLPPGSGGPETQYF
V: TRBV6-2/TRBV6-3; J: TRBJ2-1; length: 13; CDR3: CAASAGLWNEQFF
V: TRBV11-2; J: TRBJ2-1; length: 15; CDR3: CASSLEQGAMNEQFF
V: TRBV6-1; J: TRBJ1-1; length: 13; CDR3: CASSETRRTEAFF
V: TRBV28; J: TRBJ1-1; length: 15; CDR3: CASSPYIGAPTEAFF
V: TRBV7-2; J: TRBJ1-5; length: 14; CDR3: CASSPRPSNQPQHF
V: TRBV7-2; J: TRBJ1-5; length: 14; CDR3: CASTFAGLGQPQHF
V: TRBV25-1; J: TRBJ1-1; length: 14; CDR3: CASSEWGDYTEAFF
V: TRBV29-1; J: TRBJ2-2; length: 13; CDR3: CSVELGSNGELFF
V: TRBV20-1; J: TRBJ1-5; length: 16; CDR3: CSARERDSLSNQPQHF
V: TRBV6-2/TRBV6-3; J: TRBJ2-1; length: 13; CDR3: CASSWGSPNEQFF
V: TRBV2; J: TRBJ1-5; length: 13; CDR3: CASILEQDQPQHF
V: TRBV2; J: TRBJ2-2; length: 12; CDR3: CASIGRRGELFF
V: TRBV7-2; J: TRBJ1-1; length: 15; CDR3: CASSLRTGLNTEAFF
V: TRBV5-6; J: TRBJ2-3; length: 14; CDR3: CASSPRTGILTQYF